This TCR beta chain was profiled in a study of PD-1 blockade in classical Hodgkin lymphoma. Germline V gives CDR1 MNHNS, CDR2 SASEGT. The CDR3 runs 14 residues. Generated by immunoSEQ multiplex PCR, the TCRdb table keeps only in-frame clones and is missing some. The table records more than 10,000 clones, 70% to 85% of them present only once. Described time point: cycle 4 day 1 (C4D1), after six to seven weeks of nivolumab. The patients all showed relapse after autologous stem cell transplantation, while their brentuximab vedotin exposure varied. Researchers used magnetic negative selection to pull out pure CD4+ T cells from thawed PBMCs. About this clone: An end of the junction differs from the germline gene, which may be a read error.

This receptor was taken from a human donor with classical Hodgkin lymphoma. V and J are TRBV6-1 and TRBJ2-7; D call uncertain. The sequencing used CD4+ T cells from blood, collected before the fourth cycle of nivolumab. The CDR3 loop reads CASSESSGAYGQYF. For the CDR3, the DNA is TGTGCCAGCAGTGAGTCATCCGGCGCCTACGGGCAGTACTTC.